The 14 T cell receptor beta chains given below trace back to one sample, sequenced in a study of a mutant IDH1 vaccine in newly diagnosed glioma (dated by TCRdb to about 2021). The library was prepared using the immunoSEQ multiplex PCR assay. TCRdb limited this immuneACCESS table to in-frame rearrangements with V and J called. A share of clones is missing; checked studies link under half to unresolved V genes, and the rest is unexplained. This sample is represented by over 55,000 clones; 65% to 85% of them were singletons. Together, the top ten hold approximately 4.5% of the sample. In the paper's terms, the time point label means: baseline, week 1 (first vaccination visit). The sample's treatment or condition, from its label and the paper: pre-vaccination baseline after standard-of-care therapy. This sample comprised peripheral blood mononuclear cells (PBMCs), obtained from a glioma patient treated with radiotherapy, temozolomide or both. The source of these receptors is a woman younger than 30 with glioma. Some clones in this sample may be carry-over from other donors' samples.

This rearrangement joins TRBV19 to TRBJ1-1, with D perhaps matching TRBD1 (5 bases). The CDR3 is 14 amino acids. V was trimmed by 5 bases and J by 6 bases, leaving 16 bases between them. The germline gives CDR1 LNHDA, CDR2 SQIVND (reference sequence). CDR3 amino acids: CASSPRGGKAEAFF. The CDR3 nucleotides read TGTGCCAGTAGTCCCCGGGGGGGGAAGGCTGAAGCTTTCTTT. The full variable domain, in which reference TRBV19 and TRBJ1-1 provide the parts outside the CDR3, is DGGITQSPKYLFRKEGQNVTLSCEQNLNHDAMYWYRQDPGQGLRLIYYSQIVNDFQKGDIAEGYSVSREKKESFPLTVTSAQKNPTAFYLCASSPRGGKAEAFFGQGTRLTVV.

The J gene is TRBJ2-7, the V gene TRBV5-1; 9 bases agree with TRBD2. The CDR3 has 15 amino acids. CDR1 SGHRS and CDR2 YFSETQ come from the germline V gene. With V trimmed by 4 bases and J by 3 bases, 8 bases remained unmatched. CDR3 loop: CASSPGTSHFYEQYF. In nucleotides, the CDR3 is TGCGCCAGCAGCCCTGGGACTAGCCATTTCTACGAGCAGTACTTC.

In DNA form, the CDR3 reads TGTGCCAGCAGCTTATACTCTGGCTACACCTTC. Its protein product is CASSLYSGYTF. This rearrangement joins TRBV11-2 to TRBJ1-2; D is ambiguous. There are 11 residues in the CDR3. The V end lost 2 bases, the J end lost 7 bases, and 5 bases lay between the germline ends. CDR1 and CDR2 from the germline V gene are SGHAT and FQNNGV. Based on the CDR3 plus reference TRBV11-2 and TRBJ1-2, the full variable domain is EAGVAQSPRYKIIEKRQSVAFWCNPISGHATLYWYQQILGQGPKLLIQFQNNGVVDDSQLPKDRFSAERLKGVDSTLKIQPAKLEDSAVYLCASSLYSGYTFGSGTRLTVV.

This CDR3 is CASSLSGGTSGANVLTF. In DNA, the CDR3 is TGTGCCAGCAGTTTAAGCGGGGGGACCTCTGGGGCCAACGTCCTGACTTTC. V gene TRBV27 combines with J gene TRBJ2-6, with 9 bases lining up with TRBD2. Per germline, CDR1 MNHEY and CDR2 SMNVEV (reference sequence). The CDR3 runs 17 residues. V was pared by 2 bases and J by 0 bases, with 2 bases of the junction left unmatched.

This clone was seen a handful of times. This chain uses TRBV2 with TRBJ1-1; D gene unclear. In germline, CDR1 is SNHLY, CDR2 FYNNEI. CDR3 size: 13 residues. V was shortened by 8 bases and J by 3 bases, with 13 bases between the two germline ends. The CDR3 sequence: CASRGGEDTEAFF. CDR3 DNA sequence: TGTGCCAGCCGGGGTGGGGAGGACACTGAAGCTTTCTTT.

The chain combines TRBV7-2 with TRBJ2-7, with D maybe TRBD1 (6 bases). Germline V gene sequence: CDR1 SGHTA, CDR2 FQGNSA. With 2 bases removed from V and 2 bases from J, the gap between germline ends came to 10 bases. The CDR3 extends over 14 amino acids. The CDR3 sequence: CASSLYKGAYEQYF. CDR3 in DNA: TGTGCCAGCAGCTTATATAAGGGGGCCTACGAGCAGTACTTC.

For the CDR3, the DNA is TGTGCCAGGCGACCCGCTGGGGAGAGGTCCGAGCAGTACTTC. The encoded protein is CARRPAGERSEQYF. The V and J genes are TRBV2 and TRBJ2-7, with TRBD2 as a possible D gene (5 bases). V gave up 9 bases and J gave up 6 bases, with 21 bases separating them. The CDR3 loop spans 14 amino acids. The V gene's germline CDR1 is SNHLY and CDR2 FYNNEI.

This clone came up a few times. The CDR3 region has the DNA TGTGCCTGGAGTGTCGGGAGGGGGGGCGAAAAACTGTTTTTT. Its translation: CAWSVGRGGEKLFF. The chain uses TRBV30 and TRBJ1-4; the D gene is possibly TRBD1 (6 bases). This CDR3 spans 14 amino acids. Looked up from germline, CDR1 is GTSNPN and CDR2 is SVGIG (reference sequence). The germline V and J ends were trimmed by 0 bases and 8 bases, with 13 bases remaining between them.

This clone was detected only a few times. The genes are TRBV29-1 and TRBJ1-1; D possibly corresponds to TRBD1 (5 bases). The CDR3 is 13 amino acids. Trimming pared 5 bases from V and 5 bases from J, leaving 15 bases between. Germline lookup yields CDR1 SQVTM and CDR2 ANQGSEA. The CDR3 loop reads CSVSRQGGTEAFF. Written as DNA, the CDR3 is TGCAGCGTTTCCAGGCAGGGAGGAACTGAAGCTTTCTTT.

The chain has TRBV9 and TRBJ1-6; 9 bases agree with TRBD1. CDR1 and CDR2 from the germline V gene are SGDLS and YYNGEE. J gave up 8 bases and V 0 bases, and 6 bases lay outside the gene matches. The CDR3 extends over 16 amino acids. The CDR3 coding sequence is TGTGCCAGCAGCGTAGGAGGAAGACAGGGGGATTCACCCCTCCACTTT. Its protein is CASSVGGRQGDSPLHF.

The genes are TRBV19 and TRBJ2-1; D is perhaps TRBD2 (6 bases). Deletions cut 3 bases from V and 4 bases from J, with 13 bases between. This CDR3 has 15 amino acids. The germline V gene encodes CDR1 LNHDA and CDR2 SQIVND (reference sequence). CDR3 nucleotide sequence: TGTGCCAGTAGTATTCTCGCGGGGCTATACAATGAGCAGTTCTTC. This gives the protein CASSILAGLYNEQFF.

The chain joins TRBV7-9 to TRBJ1-2; no clear D gene. The ends were cut back, 2 bases at V and 5 bases at J, with 15 bases in the middle. Germline values: CDR1 SEHNR, CDR2 FQNEAQ (reference sequence). The CDR3 runs to 15 residues. CDR3 region: CASSLTGWEVYGYTF. CDR3 in DNA: TGTGCCAGCAGCTTAACGGGCTGGGAGGTATATGGCTACACCTTC.

This clone was detected only once. This chain uses TRBV5-4 with TRBJ1-1; perhaps TRBD1 as D (6 bases). Trimming left V 3 bases short and J 10 bases short, with 19 bases between. CDR3 length: 14 residues. Germline CDR1 SGHNT, CDR2 YYREEE (reference sequence). This chain's CDR3 is CASSSSQGRGAAFF. CDR3 nucleotide sequence: TGTGCCAGCAGCTCGTCACAGGGACGGGGAGCAGCTTTCTTT.

The table lists this clone with a count of one. The CDR3, as DNA: TGTGCCAGCAGCTCCCCGAGGGGGGCGAGACCCTATGGCTACACCTTC. It yields the protein CASSSPRGARPYGYTF. V gene TRBV11-2 combines with J gene TRBJ1-2; TRBD1 is a possible D gene (6 bases). The CDR3 is made up of 16 amino acids. Germline values: CDR1 SGHAT, CDR2 FQNNGV. V lost 4 bases and J 4 bases, leaving 19 bases between the germline ends.